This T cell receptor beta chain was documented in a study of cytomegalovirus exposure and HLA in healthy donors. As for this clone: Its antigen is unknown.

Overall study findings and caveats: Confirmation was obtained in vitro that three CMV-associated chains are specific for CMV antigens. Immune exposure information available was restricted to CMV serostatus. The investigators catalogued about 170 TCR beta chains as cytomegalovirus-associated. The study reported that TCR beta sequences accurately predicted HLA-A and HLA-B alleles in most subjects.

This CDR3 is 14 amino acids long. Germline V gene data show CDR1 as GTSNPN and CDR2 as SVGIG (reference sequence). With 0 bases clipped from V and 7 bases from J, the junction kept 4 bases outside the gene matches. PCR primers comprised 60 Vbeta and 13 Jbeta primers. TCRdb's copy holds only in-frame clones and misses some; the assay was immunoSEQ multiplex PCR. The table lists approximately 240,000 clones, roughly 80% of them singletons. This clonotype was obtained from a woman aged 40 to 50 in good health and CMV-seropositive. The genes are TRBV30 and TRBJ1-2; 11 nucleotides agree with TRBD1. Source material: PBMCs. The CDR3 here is CAWSVQGQGGGYTF. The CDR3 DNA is TGTGCCTGGAGTGTACAGGGACAGGGGGGTGGCTACACCTTC. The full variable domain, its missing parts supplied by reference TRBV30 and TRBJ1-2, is SQTIHQWPATLVQPVGSPLSLECTVEGTSNPNLYWYRQAAGRGLQLLFYSVGIGQISSEVPQNLSASRPQDRQFILSSKKLLLSDSGFYLCAWSVQGQGGGYTFGSGTRLTVV.